Listed here are 6 T cell receptor beta chains from one sample, sequenced in a study of cytomegalovirus exposure and HLA in healthy donors. Produced via immunoSEQ multiplex PCR; TCRdb's table is partial and in-frame only. This table has nearly 200,000 clones, roughly 84% appearing once. Sequencing was carried out using PBMCs. These receptors all come from a young woman in good health and CMV-seropositive.

This chain connects TRBV7-2 to TRBJ2-7; 10 bases agree with TRBD2. Germline assignment: CDR1 SGHTA and CDR2 FQGNSA. The length of the CDR3 is 15 residues. The junction had 5 bases not matched to a gene; V was cut back by 3 bases and J by 3 bases. CDR3: CASSFGGLALYEQYF. CDR3 nucleotide sequence: TGTGCCAGCAGCTTTGGGGGACTAGCGCTCTACGAGCAGTACTTC.

The CDR3 loop reads CASSYSKAYGYTF. The CDR3 DNA reads as TGTGCCAGCAGTTACTCGAAAGCTTATGGCTACACCTTC. The rearrangement links TRBV6-5 to TRBJ1-2; D not resolved. CDR3 size: 13 residues. V shed 0 bases and J shed 5 bases, with 7 bases lying between them. CDR1 and CDR2 (germline): MNHEY, SVGAGI.

The chain is built from TRBV29-1 and TRBJ1-1; D gene uncertain. Trimming cost V 6 bases and J 3 bases, with 11 bases left between them. The germline V gene has CDR1 SQVTM and CDR2 ANQGSEA. The CDR3 spans 12 residues. Here the CDR3 DNA reads TGCAGCGTGTCGTTCCGGGACACTGAAGCTTTCTTT. This codes for CSVSFRDTEAFF. Supplemented by reference TRBV29-1 and TRBJ1-1, the full variable domain reads SAVISQKPSRDICQRGTSLTIQCQVDSQVTMMFWYRQQPGQSLTLIATANQGSEATYESGFVIDKFPISRPNLTFSTLTVSNMSPEDSSIYLCSVSFRDTEAFFGQGTRLTVV.

The chain is built from TRBV9 and TRBJ2-3, with 10 bases fitting TRBD2. The length of the CDR3 is 14 residues. Germline CDR1 is SGDLS and CDR2 is YYNGEE. The trim removed 4 bases at V and 3 bases at J, leaving 2 bases unmatched. In nucleotides, the CDR3 is TGTGCCAGCAGCCCTAGCGGGAGAACAGATACGCAGTATTTT. It is translated as CASSPSGRTDTQYF.

To note about this clone: At one end, the junction sequence differs from germline, possibly due to a read error. This chain uses TRBV6-5 with TRBJ2-7; D remains unclear. This CDR3 has 12 residues. Germline CDR1 and CDR2: MNHEY and SVGAGI. The CDR3 nucleotides are TGTGCCGGCAGCACTACTCCCTACGAGCAGTACTTC. It translates to CAGSTTPYEQYF.

The chain couples TRBV16 to TRBJ2-7; tentatively, D is TRBD2 (6 bases). Trimming pared 4 bases from V and 11 bases from J, leaving 18 bases between. This CDR3 is 13 amino acids long. Germline CDR1 is KGHSY and CDR2 is FQNENV. CDR3 residues: CASSRGGARAEYF. In nucleotides, the CDR3 is TGTGCCAGCAGCCGAGGCGGGGCCCGTGCTGAGTACTTC.